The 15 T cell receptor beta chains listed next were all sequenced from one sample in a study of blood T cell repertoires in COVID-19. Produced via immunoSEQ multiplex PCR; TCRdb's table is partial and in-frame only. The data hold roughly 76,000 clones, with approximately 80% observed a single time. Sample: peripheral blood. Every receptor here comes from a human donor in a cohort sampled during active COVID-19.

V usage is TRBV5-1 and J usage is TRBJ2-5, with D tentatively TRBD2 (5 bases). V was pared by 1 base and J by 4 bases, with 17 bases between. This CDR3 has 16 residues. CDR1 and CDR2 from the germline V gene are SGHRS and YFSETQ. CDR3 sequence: CASSLRPTGSGETQYF. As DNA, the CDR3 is TGCGCCAGCAGCTTGAGACCGACGGGGAGCGGAGAGACCCAGTACTTC.

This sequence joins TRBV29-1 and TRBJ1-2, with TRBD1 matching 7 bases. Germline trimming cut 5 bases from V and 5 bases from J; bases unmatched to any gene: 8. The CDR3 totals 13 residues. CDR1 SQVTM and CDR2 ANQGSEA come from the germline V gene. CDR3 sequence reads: CSVFLDRPYGYTF. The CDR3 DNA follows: TGCAGCGTTTTTCTGGACAGGCCTTATGGCTACACCTTC. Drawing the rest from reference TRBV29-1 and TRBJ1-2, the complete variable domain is SAVISQKPSRDICQRGTSLTIQCQVDSQVTMMFWYRQQPGQSLTLIATANQGSEATYESGFVIDKFPISRPNLTFSTLTVSNMSPEDSSIYLCSVFLDRPYGYTFGSGTRLTVV.

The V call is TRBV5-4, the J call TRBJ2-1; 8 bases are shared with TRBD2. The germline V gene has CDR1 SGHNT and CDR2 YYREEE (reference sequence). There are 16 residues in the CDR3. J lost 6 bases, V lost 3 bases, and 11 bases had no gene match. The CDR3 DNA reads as TGTGCCAGCAGCTCACTAGCGGTGGGTGGGTTCAATGAGCAGTTCTTC. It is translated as CASSSLAVGGFNEQFF.

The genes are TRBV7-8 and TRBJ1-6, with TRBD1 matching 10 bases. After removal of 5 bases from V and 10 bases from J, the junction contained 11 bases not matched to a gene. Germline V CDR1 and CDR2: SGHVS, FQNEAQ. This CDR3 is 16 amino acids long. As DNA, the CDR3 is TGTGCCAGCAGCCCGCGACAGGGGGCGTTCAACTCACCCCTCCACTTT. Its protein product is CASSPRQGAFNSPLHF.

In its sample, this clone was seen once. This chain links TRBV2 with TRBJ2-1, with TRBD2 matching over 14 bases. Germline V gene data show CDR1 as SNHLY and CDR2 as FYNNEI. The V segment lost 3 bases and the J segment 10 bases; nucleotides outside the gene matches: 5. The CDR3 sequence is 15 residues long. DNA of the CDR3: TGTGCCAGCAGTGAGGGGACTAGCGGGAGAAGGGAGCAGTTCTTC. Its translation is CASSEGTSGRREQFF.

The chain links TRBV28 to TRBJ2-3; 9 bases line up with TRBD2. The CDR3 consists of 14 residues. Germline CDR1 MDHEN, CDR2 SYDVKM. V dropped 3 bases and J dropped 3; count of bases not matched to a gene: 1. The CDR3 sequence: CASSFAGGTDTQYF. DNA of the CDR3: TGTGCCAGCAGTTTTGCGGGAGGGACAGATACGCAGTATTTT.

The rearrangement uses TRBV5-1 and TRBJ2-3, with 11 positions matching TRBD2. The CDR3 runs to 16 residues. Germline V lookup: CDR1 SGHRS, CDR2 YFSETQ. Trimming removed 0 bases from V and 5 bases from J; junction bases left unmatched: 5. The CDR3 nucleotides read TGCGCCAGCAGCTTGGTACTAGCGGGAGCTGGAGATACGCAGTATTTT. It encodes CASSLVLAGAGDTQYF.

The CDR3 reads CASSDLAGGAYEQYF. CDR3 nucleotide sequence: TGTGCCAGCAGCGATCTAGCGGGAGGGGCCTACGAGCAGTACTTC. The genes are TRBV11-2 and TRBJ2-7; 12 bases map to TRBD2. CDR1 is SGHAT, CDR2 FQNNGV, per germline. J gave up 2 bases and V 5 bases, and 4 bases lay outside the gene matches. The CDR3 has 15 amino acids.

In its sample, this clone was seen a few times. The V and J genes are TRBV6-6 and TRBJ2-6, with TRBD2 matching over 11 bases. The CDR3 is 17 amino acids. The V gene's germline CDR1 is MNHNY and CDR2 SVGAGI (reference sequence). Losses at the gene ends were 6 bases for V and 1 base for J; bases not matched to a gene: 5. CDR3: CASSRLAGNSGANVLTF. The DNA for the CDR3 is TGTGCCAGCAGCCGACTAGCGGGAAATTCTGGGGCCAACGTCCTGACTTTC.

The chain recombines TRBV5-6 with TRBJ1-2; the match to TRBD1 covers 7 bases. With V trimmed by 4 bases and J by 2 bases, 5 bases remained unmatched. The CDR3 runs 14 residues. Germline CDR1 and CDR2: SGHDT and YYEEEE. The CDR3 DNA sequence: TGTGCCAGCAGCCCAGGGACAGTCAACTATGGCTACACCTTC. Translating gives CASSPGTVNYGYTF. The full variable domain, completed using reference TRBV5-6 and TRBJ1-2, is DAGVTQSPTHLIKTRGQQVTLRCSPKSGHDTVSWYQQALGQGPQFIFQYYEEEERQRGNFPDRFSGHQFPNYSSELNVNALLLGDSALYLCASSPGTVNYGYTFGSGTRLTVV.

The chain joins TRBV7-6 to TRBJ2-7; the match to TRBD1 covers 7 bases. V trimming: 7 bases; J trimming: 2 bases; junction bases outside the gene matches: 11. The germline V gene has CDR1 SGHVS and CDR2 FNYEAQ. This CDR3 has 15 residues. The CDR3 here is CASTSQGGGPYEQYF. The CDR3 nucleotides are TGTGCCAGCACCTCCCAAGGGGGCGGGCCCTACGAGCAGTACTTC. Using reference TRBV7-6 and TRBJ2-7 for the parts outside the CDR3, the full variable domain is GAGVSQSPRYKVTKRGQDVALRCDPISGHVSLYWYRQALGQGPEFLTYFNYEAQQDKSGLPNDRFSAERPEGSISTLTIQRTEQRDSAMYRCASTSQGGGPYEQYFGPGTRLTVT.

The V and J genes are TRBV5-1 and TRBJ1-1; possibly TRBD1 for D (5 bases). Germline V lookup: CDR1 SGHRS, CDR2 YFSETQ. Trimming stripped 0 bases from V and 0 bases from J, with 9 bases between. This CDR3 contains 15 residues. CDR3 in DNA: TGCGCCAGCAGCTTGGATCAGGGTATGAACACTGAAGCTTTCTTT. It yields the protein CASSLDQGMNTEAFF.

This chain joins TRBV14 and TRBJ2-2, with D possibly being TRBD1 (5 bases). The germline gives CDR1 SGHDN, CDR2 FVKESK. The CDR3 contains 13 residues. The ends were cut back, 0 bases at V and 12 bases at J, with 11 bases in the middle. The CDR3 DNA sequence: TGTGCCAGCAGCCAAGATTATGCAGGGAAGCTGTTTTTT. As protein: CASSQDYAGKLFF.

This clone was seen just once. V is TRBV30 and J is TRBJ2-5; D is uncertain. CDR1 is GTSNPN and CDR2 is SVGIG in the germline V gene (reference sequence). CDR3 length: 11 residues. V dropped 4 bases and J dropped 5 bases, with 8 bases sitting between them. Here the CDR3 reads CAWTSWETQYF. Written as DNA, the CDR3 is TGTGCCTGGACTAGTTGGGAGACCCAGTACTTC.

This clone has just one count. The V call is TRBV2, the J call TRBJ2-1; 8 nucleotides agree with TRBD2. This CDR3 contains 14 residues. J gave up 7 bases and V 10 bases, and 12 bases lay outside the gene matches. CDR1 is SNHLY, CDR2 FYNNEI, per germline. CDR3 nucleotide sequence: TGTGCCAACTCCCCTAGGACTAGCCGGAATGAGCAGTTCTTC. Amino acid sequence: CANSPRTSRNEQFF.